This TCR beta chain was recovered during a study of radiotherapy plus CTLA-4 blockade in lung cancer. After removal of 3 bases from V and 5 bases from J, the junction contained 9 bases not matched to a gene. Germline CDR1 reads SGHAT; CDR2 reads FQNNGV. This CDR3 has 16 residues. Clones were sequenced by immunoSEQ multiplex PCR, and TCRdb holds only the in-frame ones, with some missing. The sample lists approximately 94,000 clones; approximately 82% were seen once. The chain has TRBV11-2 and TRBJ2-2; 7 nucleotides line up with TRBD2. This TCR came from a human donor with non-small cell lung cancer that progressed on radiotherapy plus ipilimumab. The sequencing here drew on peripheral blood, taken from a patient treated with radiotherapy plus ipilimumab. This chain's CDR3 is CASSFSAGTPTGELFF. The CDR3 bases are TGTGCCAGCAGCTTCTCAGCGGGAACCCCAACCGGGGAGCTGTTTTTT.